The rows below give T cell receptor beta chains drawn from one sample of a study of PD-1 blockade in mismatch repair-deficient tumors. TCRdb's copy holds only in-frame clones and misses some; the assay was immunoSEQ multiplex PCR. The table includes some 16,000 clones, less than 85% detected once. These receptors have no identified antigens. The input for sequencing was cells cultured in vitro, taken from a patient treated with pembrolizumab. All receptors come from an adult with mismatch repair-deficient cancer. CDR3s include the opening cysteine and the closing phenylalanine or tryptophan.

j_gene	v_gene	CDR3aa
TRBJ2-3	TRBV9	CASSVAPVNTDTQYF
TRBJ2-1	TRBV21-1	CASRLPVPNEQFF
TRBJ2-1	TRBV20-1	CSAPWLTEQFF
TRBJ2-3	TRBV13	CASSLGTSGREQYF
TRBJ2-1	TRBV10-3	CAISPGQSYNEQFF
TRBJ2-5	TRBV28	CASSRTGLAGAETQYF
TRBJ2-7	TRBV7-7	CASSLDLRREQYF
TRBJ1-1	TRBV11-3	CASSLEYNTEAFF
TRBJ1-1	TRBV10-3	CAISEPPDWEMNTEAFF
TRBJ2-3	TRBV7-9	CASSLVSSATDTQYF
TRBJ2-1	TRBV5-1	CASSLYLWDRGGRYMKFF
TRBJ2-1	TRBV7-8	CASSQPRLAADNEQFF
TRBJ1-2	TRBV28	CASREGHRYGYTF
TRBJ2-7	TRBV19	CASSMATTSGIGYEQYF
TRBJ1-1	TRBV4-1	CASRVRRETEAFF
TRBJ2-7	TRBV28	CASGVLVYEQYF
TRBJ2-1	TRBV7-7	CASSLEFNNEQFF
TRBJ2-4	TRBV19	CASSDRVADIQYF
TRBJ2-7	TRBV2	CASNHPGQGYEQYF
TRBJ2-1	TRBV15	CATSRSAGAFYNEQFF
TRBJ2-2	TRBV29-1	CSVVLVPNTGELFF
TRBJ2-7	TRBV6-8	CASSYPSRIGLAGDYEQYF
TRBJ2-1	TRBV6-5	CASSYSSSGTYNEQFF
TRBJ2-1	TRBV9	CASTPGGIASSYNEQFF
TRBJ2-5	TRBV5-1	CASSGYRGRGETQYF
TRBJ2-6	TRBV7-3	CASSPQGGGRGANVLTF
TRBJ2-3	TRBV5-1	CASSIWGWVLGTDTQYF
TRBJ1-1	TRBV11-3	CASSSRDKAEAFF
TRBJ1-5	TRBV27	CASSLSENQPQHF
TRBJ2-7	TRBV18	CASSPQRDRSPYEQYF
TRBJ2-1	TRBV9	CASSVYVGNNEQFF
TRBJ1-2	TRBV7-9	CASSLEGSSGYTF
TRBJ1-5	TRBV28	CASRGQNQPQHF
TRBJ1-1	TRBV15	CATSRDPQLNTEAFF
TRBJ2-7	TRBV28	CASSPPISSTGEQYF
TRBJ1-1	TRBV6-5	CASSRDRVAEAFF
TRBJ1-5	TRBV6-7	CASSYTFKSNQPQHF
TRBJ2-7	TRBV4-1	CASSQEGRVDEQYF
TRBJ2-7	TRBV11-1	CASSIMGVSYEQYF
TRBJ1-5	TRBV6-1	CASTGIINQPQHF
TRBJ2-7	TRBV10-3	CAIRDRVSPYYEQYF
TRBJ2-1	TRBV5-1	CASSLAGGFSYNEQFF
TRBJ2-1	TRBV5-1	CASSSQSGWLADYNEQFF
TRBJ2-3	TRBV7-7	CASSLLAGDPTDTQYF
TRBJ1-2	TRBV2	CASSGTNYGYTF
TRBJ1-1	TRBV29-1	CSVVQGEAFF
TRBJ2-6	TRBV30	CAWSSGVNVLTF
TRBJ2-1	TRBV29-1	CSVETGTPPDEQFF
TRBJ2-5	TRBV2	CASSESTGRETQYF
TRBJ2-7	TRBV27	CASSSGLAGTYEQYF